A selection of T cell receptor beta chains follows, all from one sample in a study of T-cell reconstitution after alpha-beta-depleted transplantation in children. TCRdb ran MiXCR on the PCR reads and lists one entry per CDR3 protein. The sample shows about 110,000 distinct CDR3 sequences, 10% of them seen only once. The sample consisted of PBMCs, taken before TCRalphabeta/CD19-depleted stem cell transplant. Source of these receptors: a boy aged 2 to 9 with acute lymphoblastic leukemia, due to receive a stem cell transplant. CDR3s include the opening cysteine and the closing phenylalanine or tryptophan. A D gene is named only where the DNA matches it firmly. Some rows mark clone size as missing; the rest say once, few, many or name a class of expanded clone.

TRBJ2-1 | . | TRBV9 | TRBD2 | TGTGCCAGCGCTCAGGGAGGGACTAGTTATGAGCAGTTCTTC | CASAQGGTSYEQFF
TRBJ2-6 | few | TRBV5-1 | TRBD1 | TGCGCCAGCAGCTCTCCACAGGGGGCCCCATCTGGGGCCAACGTCCTGACTTTC | CASSSPQGAPSGANVLTF
TRBJ2-1 | many | TRBV20-1 | TRBD2 | TGCAGTGCGAAGAGGACTAGCGGGAGGATTGTGGACAATGAGCAGTTCTTC | CSAKRTSGRIVDNEQFF
TRBJ2-3 | . | TRBV5-4 | TRBD1 | TGTGCCAGCAGCCAGCACCCGGACAGGGCCACAGATACGCAGTATTTT | CASSQHPDRATDTQYF
TRBJ2-1 | many | TRBV5-1 | TRBD2 | TGCGCCAGCAGCATGGGGGGGAGCTTAAGCTACAATGAGCAGTTCTTC | CASSMGGSLSYNEQFF
TRBJ2-7 | . | TRBV6-2/TRBV6-3 | . | TGTGCCAGCAGTTACTCGTGGATTCGAGGACTGGGGAACGAGCAGTACTTC | CASSYSWIRGLGNEQYF
TRBJ2-3 | many | TRBV10-1 | . | TGCGCCAGCAGTGAGTTGGTAGGGGTCGGCACAGATACGCAGTATTTT | CASSELVGVGTDTQYF
TRBJ2-1 | many | TRBV12-3/TRBV12-4 | TRBD2 | TGTGCCAGCAGTTTGGGACTAGCGGGCAATGAGCAGTTCTTC | CASSLGLAGNEQFF
TRBJ2-6 | few | TRBV7-3 | . | TGTGCCAGCAGCTCAGGTGGGGCCAACGTCCTGACTTTC | CASSSGGANVLTF
TRBJ2-1 | few | TRBV20-1 | . | TGCAGTGCTCAGAAGGATCAGGGCCACTACAATGAGCAGTTCTTC | CSAQKDQGHYNEQFF
TRBJ2-1 | few | TRBV20-1 | . | TGCAGTGCTAGAGAATTCCAGCGGGCCTACAATGAGCAGTTCTTC | CSAREFQRAYNEQFF
TRBJ2-2 | . | TRBV28 | . | TGTGCCAGCAGTTTGATCGGCAAAGACACCGGGGAGCTGTTTTTT | CASSLIGKDTGELFF
TRBJ1-1 | few | TRBV20-1 | . | TGCAGTGCTCAGGGGCAGAAGAACACTGAAGCTTTCTTT | CSAQGQKNTEAFF
TRBJ2-3 | many | TRBV12-3/TRBV12-4 | . | TGTGCCAGCAGTTTGGCGGGAGATACGCAGTATTTT | CASSLAGDTQYF
TRBJ2-1 | few | TRBV19 | . | TGTGCCAGTAGTATATTGGGGGTTAGCTCCTACAATGAGCAGTTCTTC | CASSILGVSSYNEQFF
TRBJ2-7 | few | TRBV20-1 | TRBD2 | TGCAGTGCCGCGACTAGCGGGACACTCGAGCAGTACTTC | CSAATSGTLEQYF
TRBJ2-5 | . | TRBV11-1 | TRBD2 | TGTGCCAGCAGCTCCCCTGGACTAGCGGGAGGGCCAGGAGAGACCCAGTACTTC | CASSSPGLAGGPGETQYF
TRBJ2-1 | . | TRBV10-3 | TRBD2 | TGTGCCATCAGTCCCGGGACTAGCGGGAGCGGTGAGCAGTTCTTC | CAISPGTSGSGEQFF
TRBJ2-7 | few | TRBV7-9 | . | TGTGCCAGCAGCTTAGGCCCCGGCAGGGACTACGAGCAGTACTTC | CASSLGPGRDYEQYF
TRBJ2-7 | . | TRBV20-1 | TRBD1 | TGCAGTGCTAGAGATCCCCTCGCCGGGACAGGGAAATCCTACGAGCAGTACTTC | CSARDPLAGTGKSYEQYF
TRBJ2-3 | few | TRBV28 | . | TGTGCCAGCAGTCGGTACGGGACAGATACGCAGTATTTT | CASSRYGTDTQYF
TRBJ2-6 | . | TRBV18 | . | TGTGCCAGCTCACCGGCGAGCTCTGGGGCCAACGTCCTGACTTTC | CASSPASSGANVLTF
TRBJ1-5 | few | TRBV5-6 | . | TGTGCCAGCAGCTTGGCCCAACATTCCAATCAGCCCCAGCATTTT | CASSLAQHSNQPQHF